This section outlines one TCR beta chain sequence together with its context. The table came from immunoSEQ multiplex PCR; TCRdb's copy has only in-frame clones and leaves some out. The sample has a few hundred thousand clones, 89% seen once. Resolution of symptoms, clearance, or two negative PCRs was present in recovered Cohort 3 donors. CDR1 is SGHVS, CDR2 FNYEAQ, per germline. V lost 5 bases and J lost 2, with 10 bases in between. The CDR3 is 14 amino acids. These data belong to a study of blood T cell repertoires in COVID-19. This clonotype was sampled from a woman aged 25 to 39 who had recovered from COVID-19. The sequencing sample was made of PBMCs or T cells enriched from blood (not recorded which). V usage is TRBV7-6 and J usage is TRBJ1-5, with D perhaps matching TRBD1 (6 bases). The CDR3 region has the DNA TGTGCCAGCAGCCCACAGGGCGGCAATCAGCCCCAGCATTTT. It yields the protein CASSPQGGNQPQHF.